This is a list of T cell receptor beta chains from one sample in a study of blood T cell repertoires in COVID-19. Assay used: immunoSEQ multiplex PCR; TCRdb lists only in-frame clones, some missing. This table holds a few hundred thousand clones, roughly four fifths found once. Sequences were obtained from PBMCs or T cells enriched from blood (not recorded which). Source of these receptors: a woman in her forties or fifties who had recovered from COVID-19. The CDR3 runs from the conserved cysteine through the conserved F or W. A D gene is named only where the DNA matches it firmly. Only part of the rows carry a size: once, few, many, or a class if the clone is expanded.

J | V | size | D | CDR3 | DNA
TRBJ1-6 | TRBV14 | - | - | CASSQETRRSPLHF | TGTGCCAGCAGCCAAGAAACTAGACGGTCACCCCTCCACTTT
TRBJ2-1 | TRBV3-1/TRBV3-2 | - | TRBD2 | CASSPSWASGYSYNEQFF | TGTGCCAGCAGCCCAAGTTGGGCTAGCGGTTACTCCTACAATGAGCAGTTCTTC
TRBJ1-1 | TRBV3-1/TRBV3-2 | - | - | CASSQDRVTEAFF | TGTGCCAGCAGCCAAGATCGGGTCACTGAAGCTTTCTTT
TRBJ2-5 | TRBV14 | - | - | CASSQDQVETQYF | TGTGCCAGCAGCCAAGATCAGGTTGAGACCCAGTACTTC
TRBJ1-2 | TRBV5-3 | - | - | CARSPGFPDQDYGYTF | TGTGCCAGAAGCCCAGGGTTTCCCGACCAAGATTATGGCTACACCTTC
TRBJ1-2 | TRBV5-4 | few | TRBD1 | CASSLARQGGYTF | TGTGCCAGCAGCTTGGCCCGACAGGGCGGCTACACCTTC
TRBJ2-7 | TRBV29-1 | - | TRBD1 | CSVGQGVFAEQYF | TGCAGCGTTGGACAGGGGGTTTTCGCCGAGCAGTACTTC
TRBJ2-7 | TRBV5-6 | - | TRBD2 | CASQTSRDGYYEQYF | TGTGCCAGCCAGACTAGCCGGGACGGCTACTACGAGCAGTACTTC
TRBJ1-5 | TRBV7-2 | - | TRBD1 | CASSSGTANQPQHF | TGTGCCAGCAGCTCAGGGACAGCGAATCAGCCCCAGCATTTT
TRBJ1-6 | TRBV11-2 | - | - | CASSLAPGLHNSPLHF | TGTGCCAGCAGCTTAGCCCCGGGACTTCATAATTCACCCCTCCACTTT
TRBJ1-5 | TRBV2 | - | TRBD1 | CASSEWTGDQPQHF | TGTGCCAGCAGTGAGTGGACAGGGGATCAGCCCCAGCATTTT
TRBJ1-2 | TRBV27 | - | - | CASSGGYGYTF | TGTGCCAGCAGCGGAGGCTATGGCTACACCTTC
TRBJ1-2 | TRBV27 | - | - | CASSSTLNYGYTF | TGTGCCAGCAGTTCAACACTAAACTATGGCTACACCTTC
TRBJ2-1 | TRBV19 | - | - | CASSIGLRSGEQFF | TGTGCCAGTAGTATCGGACTACGAAGCGGTGAGCAGTTCTTC
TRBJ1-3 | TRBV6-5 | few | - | CASRLDGAGNTIYF | TGTGCCAGCAGATTAGACGGAGCGGGAAACACCATATATTTT
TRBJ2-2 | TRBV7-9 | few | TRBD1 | CASSPDRDPVYF | TGTGCCAGCAGCCCAGACAGGGACCCTGTATATTTT
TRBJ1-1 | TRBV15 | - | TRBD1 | CATSRPRQGPNTEAFF | TGTGCCACCAGCAGACCTCGACAGGGGCCTAACACTGAAGCTTTCTTT
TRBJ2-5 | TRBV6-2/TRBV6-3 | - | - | CASSKYQRQQETQYF | TGTGCCAGCAGCAAATACCAGAGACAGCAAGAGACCCAGTACTTC
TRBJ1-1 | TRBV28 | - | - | CASSSPRAPGGTEAFF | TGTGCCAGCAGTTCCCCCAGGGCCCCGGGGGGCACTGAAGCTTTCTTT
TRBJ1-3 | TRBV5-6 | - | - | CASSSGRAGNTIYF | TGTGCCAGCAGCTCGGGTCGTGCTGGAAACACCATATATTTT
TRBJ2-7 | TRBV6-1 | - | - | CASSETVPTYEQYF | TGTGCCAGCAGTGAAACGGTTCCCACCTACGAGCAGTACTTC
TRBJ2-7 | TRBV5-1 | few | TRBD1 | CASRGTGWNDEQYF | TGCGCCAGCAGGGGGACAGGGTGGAATGACGAGCAGTACTTC
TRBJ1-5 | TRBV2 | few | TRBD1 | CASRPGTGGNQPQHF | TGTGCCAGCAGGCCCGGGACAGGGGGCAATCAGCCCCAGCATTTT
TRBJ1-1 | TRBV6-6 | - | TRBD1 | CASSSSTGQRSAEAFF | TGTGCCAGCAGTTCAAGCACGGGACAGCGTTCCGCTGAAGCTTTCTTT
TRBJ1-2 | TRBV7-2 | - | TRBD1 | CASSFTRQGDGYTF | TGTGCCAGCAGCTTCACGCGACAGGGAGATGGCTACACCTTC
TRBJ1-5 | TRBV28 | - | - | CASSILNQPQHF | TGTGCCAGCAGTATACTCAATCAGCCCCAGCATTTT
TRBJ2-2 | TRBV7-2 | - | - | CASSLEAQGTGELFF | TGTGCCAGCAGCTTAGAGGCACAGGGTACCGGGGAGCTGTTTTTT
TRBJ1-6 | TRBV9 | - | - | CASSGKESSYNSPLHF | TGTGCCAGCAGCGGGAAGGAGAGCTCCTATAATTCACCCCTCCACTTT
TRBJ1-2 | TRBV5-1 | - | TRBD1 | CASSLVGRGQGGYTF | TGCGCCAGCAGCTTGGTGGGGAGGGGACAGGGCGGCTACACCTTC
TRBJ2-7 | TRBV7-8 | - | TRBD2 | CASSLGEGWSGWSLYEQYF | TGTGCCAGCAGCTTAGGGGAGGGATGGAGCGGGTGGAGCCTCTACGAGCAGTACTTC
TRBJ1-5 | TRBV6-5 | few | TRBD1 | CASSSDRGAADQPQHF | TGTGCCAGCAGTTCTGACAGGGGTGCCGCAGATCAGCCCCAGCATTTT
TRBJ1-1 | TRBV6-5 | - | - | CASSYSRRQDTEAFF | TGTGCCAGCAGTTACTCGAGGAGGCAGGACACTGAAGCTTTCTTT
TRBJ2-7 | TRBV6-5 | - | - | CASRGGTSDYEQYF | TGTGCCAGCAGGGGAGGGACAAGCGACTACGAGCAGTACTTC
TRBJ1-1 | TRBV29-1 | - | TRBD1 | CSVDLTGMNTEAFF | TGCAGCGTTGATTTGACAGGGATGAACACTGAAGCTTTCTTT
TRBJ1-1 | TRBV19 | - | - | CASSISRSAGRNTEAFF | TGTGCCAGTAGTATAAGTAGGTCCGCGGGAAGGAACACTGAAGCTTTCTTT
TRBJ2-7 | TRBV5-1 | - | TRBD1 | CASSWDRDSYEQYF | TGCGCCAGCAGCTGGGACCGGGACAGTTACGAGCAGTACTTC
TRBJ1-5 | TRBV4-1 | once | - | CASSQENQGPVAQHF | TGCGCCAGCAGCCAAGAAAATCAGGGTCCCGTCGCCCAGCATTTT
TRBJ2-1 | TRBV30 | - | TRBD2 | CAWSGEAGTSQFF | TGTGCCTGGAGTGGAGAGGCCGGGACTAGCCAATTCTTC
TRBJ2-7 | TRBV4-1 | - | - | CASSQDIRLTSSYEQYF | TGCGCCAGCAGCCAAGATATTAGACTTACTAGCTCCTACGAGCAGTACTTC
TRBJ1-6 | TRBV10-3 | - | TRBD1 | CAISDSGTGNSPLHF | TGTGCCATCAGTGACTCGGGGACAGGGAATTCACCCCTCCACTTT
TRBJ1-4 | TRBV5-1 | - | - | CASSLVPGSNEKLFF | TGCGCCAGCAGCTTGGTTCCGGGGTCTAATGAAAAACTGTTTTTT
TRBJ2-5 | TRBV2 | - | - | CASKGWQTQYF | TGTGCCAGCAAGGGGTGGCAGACCCAGTACTTC